A single sample is the source of the 3 T cell receptor beta chains below, sequenced in a study of blood T cells in healthy people across ages. Next came a second PCR, run for roughly 6 to 11 cycles, which used a sample-barcoded 5' primer along with a J-beta primer mix. TCRdb re-called the 5' RACE reads with MiXCR, one entry per CDR3 protein. The sample includes 550,000 to 800,000 distinct CDR3 sequences, about 21% of them seen just once. Sequenced input: blood. All receptors come from a man between 65 and 80 years old in good health.

V and J are TRBV20-1 and TRBJ2-1; 7 bases match TRBD2. The CDR3 runs 14 residues. Germline V gene lookup returns CDR1 DFQATT and CDR2 SNEGSKA (reference sequence). The V segment lost 5 bases and the J segment 5 bases; nucleotides outside the gene matches: 9. This CDR3 is CSAPSASGDNEQFF. DNA of the CDR3: TGCAGTGCTCCTTCCGCTAGCGGAGACAATGAGCAGTTCTTC.

V is TRBV6-4 and J is TRBJ2-1, with a weak D call TRBD2 (5 bases). Trimming pared 6 bases from V and 4 bases from J, leaving 13 bases between. The CDR3 length is 14 residues. The germline CDR1 and CDR2 sequences are MRHNA and SNTAGT. DNA of the CDR3: TGTGCCAGCAGAAGGGTCCAGCGGTACAATGAGCAGTTCTTC. This codes for CASRRVQRYNEQFF.

V gene TRBV4-1 combines with J gene TRBJ2-3; 8 bases are shared with TRBD2. From germline, CDR1 is MGHRA and CDR2 YSYEKL. The J segment lost 3 bases and the V segment lost 9 bases, leaving 8 bases of the junction unmatched. CDR3 length equals 14 residues. The CDR3 nucleotides are TGCGCCAGTTCACGGCGGGAGGAAACAGATACGCAGTATTTT. It translates to CASSRREETDTQYF.